This T cell receptor (beta chain) was recorded in a study of CD8+ T cells in alopecia areata. CDR3 length: 13 residues. Trimming took 4 bases from V and 8 from J; bases not matched to a gene: 5. The germline gives CDR1 SGDLS, CDR2 YYNGEE. Treatment specified: oral pan-JAK inhibitor, 5-10 mg twice daily. Researchers picked out CD4+ and CD8+ T cells from PBMCs by sorting. Of note for this clone: What it binds is unknown.

Isolated RNA was reverse transcribed into cDNA used as the sequencing template. TCRdb's table, derived via immunoSEQ multiplex PCR, lists solely in-frame clones and lacks some. This table has about 42,000 clones, roughly 65% appearing once. General study findings and limits: As there was one nonresponder, how baseline CD8+ expansion relates to response remains uncertain.

The rearrangement joins TRBV9 to TRBJ1-2; 10 positions match TRBD1. The specimen comprised CD8+ T cells sorted from blood, sampled at week 4, from a patient treated with tofacitinib. The receptor was derived from a human donor with alopecia areata. CDR3 coding DNA: TGTGCCAGCAGCTTGGGACAGGGGAACGGCTACACCTTC. This codes for CASSLGQGNGYTF.